Following are 9 T cell receptor beta chains from one sample sequenced in a study of CD8 T cells in Susac syndrome. The RNA, about 0.45 to 1 ug, was put through reverse transcription using random hexamers. TCRdb independently ran MiXCR on the immunoSEQ multiplex PCR reads; one entry per CDR3 protein. Among about 280,000 distinct CDR3 sequences listed, approximately 81% were seen once. Sequences were obtained from CD8+ T cells from PBMCs. The source is a human donor with multiple sclerosis.

The chain employs TRBV5-1 and TRBJ2-1, with TRBD2 matching 7 bases. The CDR3 consists of 18 residues. CDR1 is SGHRS and CDR2 is YFSETQ in the germline V gene. The ends lost 2 bases at V and 1 base at J; junction bases unmatched: 12. CDR3 region: CASSFPRSGGNSYNEQFF. The CDR3 DNA reads TGCGCCAGCAGCTTTCCGCGGTCCGGGGGGAATTCCTACAATGAGCAGTTCTTC.

The chain's CDR3 is CASSQAGTGGFEQYF. The CDR3 bases are TGTGCCAGCAGCCAAGCCGGGACAGGGGGCTTCGAGCAGTACTTC. V usage is TRBV14 and J usage is TRBJ2-7, with 12 bases matching TRBD1. The CDR3 is made up of 15 amino acids. Germline CDR1 SGHDN, CDR2 FVKESK. V was pared by 1 base and J by 6 bases, with 4 bases of the junction left unmatched.

This chain joins TRBV27 and TRBJ1-2, with D unclear. The V end lost 5 bases, the J end lost 4 bases, and 8 bases lay between the germline ends. The germline V gene has CDR1 MNHEY and CDR2 SMNVEV (reference sequence). The CDR3 is made up of 12 amino acids. CDR3 sequence: CASSGPSYGYTF. The CDR3 DNA is TGTGCCAGCAGTGGACCGTCCTATGGCTACACCTTC.

This clonotype was recorded only once. The J gene is TRBJ1-2, the V gene TRBV7-9; D gene uncertain. The CDR3 has 15 amino acids. The V gene's germline CDR1 is SEHNR and CDR2 FQNEAQ (reference sequence). V gave up 1 base and J gave up 4 bases, with 13 bases separating them. CDR3 DNA sequence: TGTGCCAGCAGCTTAGAGGCAGCTAAAATCTATGGCTACACCTTC. It specifies CASSLEAAKIYGYTF.

The genes are TRBV2 and TRBJ2-2; 8 nucleotides agree with TRBD2. Per germline, CDR1 SNHLY and CDR2 FYNNEI. The V segment lost 4 bases and the J segment 6 bases; nucleotides outside the gene matches: 4. The CDR3 totals 14 residues. The CDR3 nucleotides read TGTGCCAGCAGTGGAACTAGCGGACCCGGGGAGCTGTTTTTT. Translation: CASSGTSGPGELFF. The whole variable domain, filled in from reference TRBV2 and TRBJ2-2, reads EPEVTQTPSHQVTQMGQEVILRCVPISNHLYFYWYRQILGQKVEFLVSFYNNEISEKSEIFDDQFSVERPDGSNFTLKIRSTKLEDSAMYFCASSGTSGPGELFFGEGSRLTVL.

Worth noting for this clonotype: The junction shows a germline mismatch at one end, possibly a read error. This chain uses TRBV2 with TRBJ1-5; a possible D gene is TRBD1 (5 bases). The germline gives CDR1 SNHLY, CDR2 FYNNEI. This CDR3 spans 10 amino acids. The CDR3 loop reads CASGGQLQHF. The CDR3 nucleotides read TGTGCCAGCGGGGGTCAGCTCCAGCATTTT.

The chain is built from TRBV7-9 and TRBJ2-7; D may be TRBD2 (5 bases). Trimming took off 7 bases at V and 5 bases at J, with 12 bases between the two ends. This CDR3 is built from 12 residues. CDR1 is SEHNR and CDR2 is FQNEAQ in the germline V gene (reference sequence). This CDR3 is CASTEGAHEQYF. The CDR3 region has the DNA TGTGCCAGCACCGAGGGAGCTCACGAGCAGTACTTC.

The V gene is TRBV6-5, the J gene TRBJ2-5; a weak D match, TRBD2 (6 bases). CDR1 and CDR2 from the germline V gene are MNHEY and SVGAGI. The CDR3 loop spans 14 amino acids. V was pared by 0 bases and J by 4 bases, with 9 bases between. CDR3 loop: CASSYSRGVETQYF. In DNA form, the CDR3 reads TGTGCCAGCAGTTACTCGCGGGGCGTAGAGACCCAGTACTTC.

The rearrangement uses TRBV20-1 and TRBJ2-3; 9 nucleotides agree with TRBD2. The CDR3 is 16 amino acids. Germline V lookup: CDR1 DFQATT, CDR2 SNEGSKA (reference sequence). After removal of 6 bases from V and 6 bases from J, the junction contained 16 bases not matched to a gene. CDR3 coding DNA: TGCAGTGCCAGGCCTTCGGGACTAGCTAAAATCGATACGCAGTATTTT. Translated: CSARPSGLAKIDTQYF.